This TCR beta chain appears in the sequencing data of a study of cytomegalovirus exposure and HLA in healthy donors. About the research overall: Some 85 million unique TCRs from HLA-typed donors were held in an early data release. Within the Caucasian-associated ancestry cluster were roughly 81% of the approximately 400 genotyped donors.

PCR employed 60 Vbeta and 13 Jbeta primers. Profiling relied on immunoSEQ multiplex PCR, and the TCRdb table lists in-frame clones only, not all of them. The repertoire has about 190,000 clones, more than 70% of them found once; the top ten carry approximately 5%. Findings and caveats of the study: In a later analysis, HLA-associated beta chains showed higher expansion and lower generation probabilities than comparable chains.

Points on this clone: The antigen remains unidentified.

The CDR3 loop spans 15 amino acids. V lost 0 bases to trimming and J lost 3 bases, with 10 bases between them. Germline V CDR1 and CDR2: SGHRS, YFSETQ. This TCR was sampled from a man younger than 40 in good health and CMV-seropositive. Material for sequencing was PBMCs. The chain links TRBV5-1 to TRBJ1-5; D gene ambiguous. This CDR3 is CASSLAGSLNQPQHF. The CDR3 DNA sequence: TGCGCCAGCAGCTTGGCCGGGAGCCTCAATCAGCCCCAGCATTTT. Complete variable domain (other parts from reference TRBV5-1 and TRBJ1-5): KAGVTQTPRYLIKTRGQQVTLSCSPISGHRSVSWYQQTPGQGLQFLFEYFSETQRNKGNFPGRFSGRQFSNSRSEMNVSTLELGDSALYLCASSLAGSLNQPQHFGDGTRLSIL.